Listed below are T cell receptor beta chains from one sample, sequenced in a study of neoadjuvant anti-PD-1 for oral cavity cancer. TCRdb's copy holds only in-frame clones and misses some; the assay was immunoSEQ multiplex PCR. The table has tens of thousands of clones, roughly nine tenths seen once. The sample was PBMCs, taken after nivolumab (anti-PD-1) treatment. These receptors were obtained from a person aged 40-85 years with oral cavity squamous cell carcinoma. Both conserved end residues are part of each CDR3. Fields, in order: V gene, clone size, D gene, J gene, CDR3 DNA, CDR3 protein. A D gene is named only where the DNA matches it firmly. Rows give clone size only sometimes, using once, few, many, or a class for an expanded clone.

V gene: TRBV10-3; clone size: .; D gene: .; J gene: TRBJ1-6; CDR3 DNA: TGTGCCATCAGTGGGCAGGGGTATAATTCACCCCTCCACTTT; CDR3 protein: CAISGQGYNSPLHF
V gene: TRBV7-9; clone size: .; D gene: .; J gene: TRBJ2-7; CDR3 DNA: TGTGCCAGCAGCCCCCAGTCAGGGATGTTCTACGAGCAGTACTTC; CDR3 protein: CASSPQSGMFYEQYF
V gene: TRBV6-1; clone size: .; D gene: TRBD1; J gene: TRBJ1-5; CDR3 DNA: TGTGCCAGCATTTCCGGACAGGTCAATCAGCCCCAGCATTTT; CDR3 protein: CASISGQVNQPQHF
V gene: TRBV5-4; clone size: .; D gene: .; J gene: TRBJ1-2; CDR3 DNA: TGTGCCAGCAGCTTGGGCGGGGGGCAAAATGGCTACACCTTC; CDR3 protein: CASSLGGGQNGYTF
V gene: TRBV2; clone size: .; D gene: TRBD1; J gene: TRBJ1-1; CDR3 DNA: TGTGCCAGCACTCGAACAGGGGTGGGCACTGAAGCTTTCTTT; CDR3 protein: CASTRTGVGTEAFF
V gene: TRBV5-6; clone size: .; D gene: TRBD1; J gene: TRBJ2-7; CDR3 DNA: TGTGCCAGCAGCTTGGACAGGGGGCCCTACGAGCAGTACTTC; CDR3 protein: CASSLDRGPYEQYF
V gene: TRBV19; clone size: .; D gene: .; J gene: TRBJ1-5; CDR3 DNA: TGTGCCAGTAGTATTTACAGCCTAACTAATCAGCCCCAGCATTTT; CDR3 protein: CASSIYSLTNQPQHF
V gene: TRBV30; clone size: .; D gene: .; J gene: TRBJ1-3; CDR3 DNA: TGTGCCTGGACTGGGGGGGCGGAAAGGATGCGCTCTGGAAACACCATATATTTT; CDR3 protein: CAWTGGAERMRSGNTIYF
V gene: TRBV18; clone size: .; D gene: .; J gene: TRBJ2-7; CDR3 DNA: TGTGCCAGCTCACCAACCAGAGCCTACGAGCAGTACTTC; CDR3 protein: CASSPTRAYEQYF
V gene: TRBV9; clone size: .; D gene: .; J gene: TRBJ2-1; CDR3 DNA: TGTGCCAGCAGTGGATCCCAGGGTCATGAGCAGTTCTTC; CDR3 protein: CASSGSQGHEQFF
V gene: TRBV25-1; clone size: .; D gene: .; J gene: TRBJ1-1; CDR3 DNA: TGTGCCAGCAAACAGGGACCTGAAGCTTTCTTT; CDR3 protein: CASKQGPEAFF
V gene: TRBV11-2; clone size: few; D gene: TRBD1; J gene: TRBJ2-2; CDR3 DNA: TGTGCCAGCAGCTTTGGGACAGGGCTAATAATTGGCGGGGAGCTGTTTTTT; CDR3 protein: CASSFGTGLIIGGELFF
V gene: TRBV29-1; clone size: .; D gene: TRBD1; J gene: TRBJ1-2; CDR3 DNA: TGCAGCGTTGATGGGGACAGGGAAACCTATGGCTACACCTTC; CDR3 protein: CSVDGDRETYGYTF
V gene: TRBV29-1; clone size: .; D gene: .; J gene: TRBJ1-5; CDR3 DNA: TGCAGCGTTGGGGCTAGGGATCAGCCCCAGCATTTT; CDR3 protein: CSVGARDQPQHF
V gene: TRBV18; clone size: .; D gene: TRBD1; J gene: TRBJ2-1; CDR3 DNA: TGTGCCAGCTCACCAACAGGGGCTCAATTCTCCTACAATGAGCAGTTCTTC; CDR3 protein: CASSPTGAQFSYNEQFF
V gene: TRBV6-5; clone size: .; D gene: TRBD2; J gene: TRBJ2-1; CDR3 DNA: TGTGCCAGCTCTTCCCCTAGCGGGGGAACCAATGAGCAGTTCTTC; CDR3 protein: CASSSPSGGTNEQFF
V gene: TRBV15; clone size: .; D gene: .; J gene: TRBJ1-4; CDR3 DNA: TGTGCCACCAGCAGAGGGGAGGGGACCTCTAATGAAAAACTGTTTTTT; CDR3 protein: CATSRGEGTSNEKLFF
V gene: TRBV29-1; clone size: few; D gene: TRBD1; J gene: TRBJ1-4; CDR3 DNA: TGCAGCGTCGTGGGCTCCGGGACAGGAGAAAAACTGTTTTTT; CDR3 protein: CSVVGSGTGEKLFF
V gene: TRBV6-1; clone size: .; D gene: .; J gene: TRBJ1-2; CDR3 DNA: TGTGCCAGCAGACCGGGACACCGGGCTAACTATGGCTACACCTTC; CDR3 protein: CASRPGHRANYGYTF
V gene: TRBV10-3; clone size: .; D gene: .; J gene: TRBJ2-5; CDR3 DNA: TGTGCCATCAGTGAGTCGACGGCCCAAGAGACCCAGTACTTC; CDR3 protein: CAISESTAQETQYF
V gene: TRBV30; clone size: .; D gene: .; J gene: TRBJ1-2; CDR3 DNA: TGTGCCTGGAGTGATTTCGGGGGCCCCGTCTCCTTC; CDR3 protein: CAWSDFGGPVSF
V gene: TRBV25-1; clone size: once; D gene: .; J gene: TRBJ1-4; CDR3 DNA: TGTGCCAGCAGGACAGGCCCTAATGAAAAACTGTTTTTT; CDR3 protein: CASRTGPNEKLFF
V gene: TRBV11-2; clone size: .; D gene: .; J gene: TRBJ2-7; CDR3 DNA: TGTGCCAGCAGAAAACCGGGACTCACCTACGAGCAGTACTTC; CDR3 protein: CASRKPGLTYEQYF
V gene: TRBV11-2; clone size: .; D gene: .; J gene: TRBJ2-5; CDR3 DNA: TGTGCCAGCGGCCCGGGGGCAGGGGAGACCCAGTACTTC; CDR3 protein: CASGPGAGETQYF
V gene: TRBV10-1; clone size: few; D gene: TRBD2; J gene: TRBJ2-1; CDR3 DNA: TGCGCCAGCAGCTCTAGCGGGAGTATCGATGAGCAGTTCTTC; CDR3 protein: CASSSSGSIDEQFF
V gene: TRBV4-1; clone size: few; D gene: TRBD1; J gene: TRBJ1-2; CDR3 DNA: TGCGCCAGCAGCCGACTTCAGGGGGATGGCTACACCTTC; CDR3 protein: CASSRLQGDGYTF
V gene: TRBV7-3; clone size: .; D gene: .; J gene: TRBJ2-7; CDR3 DNA: TGTGCCAGCAGCCAAGGGGGACTCTACGAGCAGTACTTC; CDR3 protein: CASSQGGLYEQYF
V gene: TRBV11-2; clone size: .; D gene: .; J gene: TRBJ1-5; CDR3 DNA: TGTGCCAGCAGCTTAGAGGGCAGTCCCAGTCAGCCCCAGCATTTT; CDR3 protein: CASSLEGSPSQPQHF
V gene: TRBV11-2; clone size: .; D gene: .; J gene: TRBJ1-2; CDR3 DNA: TGTGCCAGCAGCTTCGCCGGCTCAGGGGACTATGGCTACACCTTC; CDR3 protein: CASSFAGSGDYGYTF
V gene: TRBV14; clone size: .; D gene: TRBD2; J gene: TRBJ2-5; CDR3 DNA: TGTGCCAGCAGCCTGACGAGCGGGAGAGGAGAGACCCAGTACTTC; CDR3 protein: CASSLTSGRGETQYF
V gene: TRBV18; clone size: .; D gene: .; J gene: TRBJ1-1; CDR3 DNA: TGTGCCAGCTCACCTCGCCAGGGGATTTTTAGTGAAGCTTTCTTT; CDR3 protein: CASSPRQGIFSEAFF
V gene: TRBV6-5; clone size: .; D gene: .; J gene: TRBJ2-5; CDR3 DNA: TGTGCCAGCAGTTACTCCAACGGTGAGACCCAGTACTTC; CDR3 protein: CASSYSNGETQYF
V gene: TRBV2; clone size: once; D gene: TRBD1; J gene: TRBJ1-5; CDR3 DNA: TGTGCCAGCAGGGACAGGGGGATGTATCAGCCCCAGCATTTT; CDR3 protein: CASRDRGMYQPQHF